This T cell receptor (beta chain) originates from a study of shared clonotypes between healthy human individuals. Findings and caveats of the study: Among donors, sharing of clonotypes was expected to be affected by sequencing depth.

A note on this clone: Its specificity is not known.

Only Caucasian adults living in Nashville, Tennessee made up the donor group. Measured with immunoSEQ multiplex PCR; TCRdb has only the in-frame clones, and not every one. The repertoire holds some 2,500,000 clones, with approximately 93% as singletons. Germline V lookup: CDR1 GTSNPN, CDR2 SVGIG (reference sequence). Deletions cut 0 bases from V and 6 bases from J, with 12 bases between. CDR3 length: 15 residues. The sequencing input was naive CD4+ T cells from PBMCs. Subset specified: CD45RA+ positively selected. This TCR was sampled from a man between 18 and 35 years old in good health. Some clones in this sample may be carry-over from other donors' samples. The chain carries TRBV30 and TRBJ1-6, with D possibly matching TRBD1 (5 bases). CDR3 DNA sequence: TGTGCCTGGAGTGTCTTGGGGCCCGGTAATTCACCCCTCCACTTT. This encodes CAWSVLGPGNSPLHF.